The present TCR beta chain was sequenced within a study of T cells in Graves' hyperthyroidism and ophthalmopathy. TCR beta CDR3 regions were amplified from RNA. Using the HTBI primer set, a first-round RT-PCR was run on the TCR CDR3. A single record per CDR3 protein comes from TCRdb applying MiXCR to the multiplex PCR reads. Of 380,000 or so distinct CDR3 sequences in the sample, roughly 19% were seen once. About this clonotype: Being one base from a much bigger clone, this may be a read error.

The CDR3 covers 14 residues. Germline assignment: CDR1 SGDLS and CDR2 YYNGEE. This chain uses TRBV9 with TRBJ1-3; D is ambiguous. The sample comprised blood. The sequence was collected from a woman aged 18-29 years with Graves' hyperthyroidism. The CDR3 sequence is CACSVGTSGNTIYF. DNA for the CDR3: TGTGCCTGCAGCGTAGGTACCTCTGGAAACACCATATATTTT.